This T cell receptor (beta chain) comes out of a study of cytomegalovirus exposure and HLA in healthy donors. Looked up from germline, CDR1 is LNHDA and CDR2 is SQIVND (reference sequence). The length of the CDR3 is 13 residues. Deletions cut 5 bases from V and 10 bases from J, with 12 bases between. PCR primers comprised 60 Vbeta and 13 Jbeta primers. The assay was immunoSEQ multiplex PCR, and TCRdb's table has in-frame clones only and misses some. The sample lists some 120,000 clones; 80% to 90% were seen once. Material: PBMCs. The clonotype originates from a male donor in good health and CMV-seropositive. This chain connects TRBV19 to TRBJ1-6, with a possible D match to TRBD1 (6 bases). The CDR3 sequence is CASSVTRGSPLHF. The CDR3, as DNA: TGTGCCAGTAGTGTTACCAGGGGATCACCCCTCCACTTT.